The clone carrying this T cell receptor (beta chain) appeared once. The sample comes from a study of technical replicates of blood from several donors. Assay used: immunoSEQ multiplex PCR; TCRdb lists only in-frame clones, some missing. The sample carries around 100,000 clones, roughly 94% recorded once. Sample: T cells isolated from PBMCs. The TCR comes from a human donor in good health.

Here the CDR3 DNA reads TGTGCCAGCAGCTTTGGGGCAGGGAACACTGAAGCTTTCTTT. It specifies CASSFGAGNTEAFF. The V call is TRBV13, the J call TRBJ1-1; D perhaps matches TRBD1 (5 bases). The germline V gene has CDR1 PRHDT and CDR2 FYEKMQ (reference sequence). There are 14 residues in the CDR3. V was cut by 3 bases and J by 1 base, with 9 bases left in between.